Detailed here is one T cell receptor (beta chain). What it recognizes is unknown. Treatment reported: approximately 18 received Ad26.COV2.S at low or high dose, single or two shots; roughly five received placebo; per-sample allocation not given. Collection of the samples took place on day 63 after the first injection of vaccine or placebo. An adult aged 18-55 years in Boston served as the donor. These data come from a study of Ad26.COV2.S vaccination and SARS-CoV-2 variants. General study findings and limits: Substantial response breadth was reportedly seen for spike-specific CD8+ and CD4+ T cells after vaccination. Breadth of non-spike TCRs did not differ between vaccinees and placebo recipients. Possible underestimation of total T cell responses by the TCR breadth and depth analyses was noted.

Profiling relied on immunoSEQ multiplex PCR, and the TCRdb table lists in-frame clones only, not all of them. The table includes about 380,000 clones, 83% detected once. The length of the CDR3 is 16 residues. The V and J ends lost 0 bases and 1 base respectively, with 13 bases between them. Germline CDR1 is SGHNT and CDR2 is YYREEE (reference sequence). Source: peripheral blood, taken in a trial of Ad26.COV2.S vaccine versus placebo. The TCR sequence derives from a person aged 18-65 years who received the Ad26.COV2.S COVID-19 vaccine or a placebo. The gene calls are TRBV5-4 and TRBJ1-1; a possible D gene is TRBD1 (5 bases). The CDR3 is CASSLAGARANTEAFF. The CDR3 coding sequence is TGTGCCAGCAGCTTGGCCGGGGCCAGGGCGAACACTGAAGCTTTCTTT.